A selection of T cell receptor beta chains follows, all from one sample in a study of blood T cell repertoires in COVID-19. Sequencing used immunoSEQ multiplex PCR; TCRdb keeps in-frame clones, though not all of them. The sample includes around 300,000 clones, 90% of them seen just once. The sample consisted of peripheral blood. The receptors derive from a woman younger than 45 with COVID-19, enrolled during active disease. The CDR3 runs from the conserved cysteine through the conserved F or W. The D gene is left open where the match is weak. Some rows mark clone size as missing; the rest say once, few, many or name a class of expanded clone.

14	TRBV27	.	TRBJ2-7	TRBD1	TGTGCCAGCAGTTTATTGGGACAGGGGAGAGAGCAGTACTTC	CASSLLGQGREQYF
13	TRBV19	.	TRBJ2-3	.	TGTGCCTCCGAGTCGCGTTTCACAGATACGCAGTATTTT	CASESRFTDTQYF
11	TRBV10-3	.	TRBJ1-1	.	TGTGCCATCGGCGGGAACACTGAAGCTTTCTTT	CAIGGNTEAFF
18	TRBV7-9	.	TRBJ2-7	TRBD2	TGTGCCAGCAGATCGACTAGCGGGAGTGATATGAGCTCCTACGAGCAGTACTTC	CASRSTSGSDMSSYEQYF
13	TRBV7-9	.	TRBJ1-3	.	TGTGCCGGAGACAGGAAGTCTGGAAACACCATATATTTT	CAGDRKSGNTIYF
17	TRBV5-1	.	TRBJ2-3	TRBD2	TGCGCCAGCAGCAGGGGACTAGCGGGAAATTCAGCAGATACGCAGTATTTT	CASSRGLAGNSADTQYF
14	TRBV30	.	TRBJ2-1	TRBD2	TGTGCCTCCCCACGGACTAGCGGTTACAATGAGCAGTTCTTC	CASPRTSGYNEQFF
14	TRBV7-2	.	TRBJ2-7	TRBD2	TGTGCCAGCAGCCCTAGCGGGGGGCCCTACGAGCAGTACTTC	CASSPSGGPYEQYF
16	TRBV5-1	.	TRBJ1-2	TRBD1	TGCGCCAGCAGCTCCAACGCTCAGGGGGCCTACTATGGCTACACCTTC	CASSSNAQGAYYGYTF
14	TRBV6-5	.	TRBJ1-2	TRBD1	TGTGCCAGCAGTTCCTCAGGGGGCGGCTATGGCTACACCTTC	CASSSSGGGYGYTF
13	TRBV2	.	TRBJ2-7	.	TGTGCCAGCAGTGAACCCTCCCCCTACGAGCAGTACTTC	CASSEPSPYEQYF
12	TRBV3-1/TRBV3-2	.	TRBJ2-1	TRBD2	TGTGCCAGCAGCCTAGGGGACTACGAGCAGTTCTTC	CASSLGDYEQFF
15	TRBV9	few	TRBJ2-1	TRBD2	TGTGCCAGCAGCGTAGAAGGCGGGAGGGCCAGTGAGCAGTTCTTC	CASSVEGGRASEQFF
13	TRBV18	many	TRBJ1-5	.	TGTGCCAGCTCACGAGGGAGGGGTCAGCCCCAGCATTTT	CASSRGRGQPQHF
12	TRBV11-2	.	TRBJ2-7	TRBD1	TGTGCCAGCAGCGCCGGGACAGGGGGGCAGTACTTC	CASSAGTGGQYF
13	TRBV29-1	.	TRBJ1-1	.	TGCAGCGTTGAGTCAGGCCGGAACACTGAAGCTTTCTTT	CSVESGRNTEAFF
14	TRBV7-9	.	TRBJ1-1	TRBD1	TGTGCCAGCAGCTCTTGGGACAGTCAGGATGAAGCTTTCTTT	CASSSWDSQDEAFF
13	TRBV7-8	.	TRBJ2-5	.	TGTGCCAGCAGCCCCGGGAGCCAAGAGACCCAGTACTTC	CASSPGSQETQYF
13	TRBV9	.	TRBJ2-2	.	TGTGCCAGCAGCGTAAGGGGGACCGGGGAGCTGTTTTTT	CASSVRGTGELFF
14	TRBV19	.	TRBJ1-5	.	TGTGCCAGTAGTTTCAACAGGGTAAATCAGCCCCAGCATTTT	CASSFNRVNQPQHF
18	TRBV5-1	.	TRBJ2-3	TRBD2	TGCGCCAGCAGCTTGGGACTAGCGGGAGGGTATAGCACAGATACGCAGTATTTT	CASSLGLAGGYSTDTQYF
14	TRBV4-1	once	TRBJ1-1	.	TGCGCCAGCAGCCAAGATACTCTGAACACTGAAGCTTTCTTT	CASSQDTLNTEAFF
14	TRBV5-4	few	TRBJ2-3	TRBD2	TGTGCCAGCAGCCTAGCGGGAGGGCCAGATACGCAGTATTTT	CASSLAGGPDTQYF
16	TRBV7-8	.	TRBJ2-5	TRBD2	TGTGCCAGCAGCTTAGATGGCCTAGCGGGAGAGGAGACCCAGTACTTC	CASSLDGLAGEETQYF
16	TRBV19	.	TRBJ2-1	TRBD2	TGTGCCAGTAGTACCGGGACTAGCGGGAACTACAATGAGCAGTTCTTC	CASSTGTSGNYNEQFF
12	TRBV5-1	once	TRBJ1-2	.	TGCGCCAGCAGCTTCGACATCTATGGCTACACCTTC	CASSFDIYGYTF
15	TRBV28	.	TRBJ1-4	TRBD1	TGTGCCAGCAGTACTGACAGGGGTACCAGTGAAAAACTGTTTTTT	CASSTDRGTSEKLFF
15	TRBV19	.	TRBJ1-4	.	TGTGCCAGTAGTATAGAGAGGGCAACTAATGAAAAACTGTTTTTT	CASSIERATNEKLFF
16	TRBV5-1	few	TRBJ1-1	.	TGCGCCAGCAGTCGAACGGACATTGGGAAAGACACTGAAGCTTTCTTT	CASSRTDIGKDTEAFF
13	TRBV24-1	once	TRBJ1-2	.	TGTGCCACCAGTGATTTGGGGACACTAGGCTACACCTTC	CATSDLGTLGYTF
13	TRBV3-1/TRBV3-2	.	TRBJ1-2	TRBD1	TGTGCCAGCAGCCAAGCTCCAGGGGGCGGCTACACCTTC	CASSQAPGGGYTF
15	TRBV5-1	.	TRBJ2-5	TRBD2	TGCGCCAGCAGCGCAACTAGCGAGTTGGTGAAGACCCAGTACTTC	CASSATSELVKTQYF
15	TRBV18	.	TRBJ1-4	.	TGTGCCAGCTCACCACGTCCAGGGCTTAATGAAAAACTGTTTTTT	CASSPRPGLNEKLFF
17	TRBV28	.	TRBJ2-1	TRBD2	TGTGCCAGCAGCTACGGACTAGCGGGAGGGCCACGCTATGAGCAGTTCTTC	CASSYGLAGGPRYEQFF
14	TRBV27	.	TRBJ1-5	.	TGTGCCAGCAGGCCAGGGTGGGGCAATCAGCCCCAGCATTTT	CASRPGWGNQPQHF
15	TRBV27	.	TRBJ2-2	TRBD2	TGTGCCAGCAGCTTTGAGGGAGGGCCCACCGGGGAGCTGTTTTTT	CASSFEGGPTGELFF
14	TRBV11-1	.	TRBJ2-1	TRBD1	TGTGCCAGCAGTCCAGACAGGGACTACAATGAGCAGTTCTTC	CASSPDRDYNEQFF
13	TRBV28	.	TRBJ1-2	.	TGTGCCAGCAGTTTCGCGGGGGAGAGGGGCTACACCTTC	CASSFAGERGYTF
12	TRBV30	.	TRBJ1-4	.	TGTGCCTGGAGTGTGAGAGATGAAAAACTGTTTTTT	CAWSVRDEKLFF
13	TRBV12-3/TRBV12-4	few	TRBJ1-1	.	TGTGCCAGCAGTTTGGGGCAGTCGAAGCGAGCTTTCTTT	CASSLGQSKRAFF
14	TRBV24-1	.	TRBJ2-7	.	TGTGCCACCAGTGGAAGCGGAAGCTCCTACGAGCAGTACTTC	CATSGSGSSYEQYF
16	TRBV5-1	.	TRBJ2-1	TRBD1	TGCGCCAGCAGCGTGCAAACAGGGGGCTCCTACAATGAGCAGTTCTTC	CASSVQTGGSYNEQFF